The source of this T cell receptor (beta chain) is a study of T cells in Graves' hyperthyroidism and ophthalmopathy. The PBMCs were sourced from fresh peripheral blood (about 9.7 ml). From germline, CDR1 is SGHVS and CDR2 FNYEAQ. V was shortened by 5 bases and J by 5 bases, with 16 bases between the two germline ends. CDR3 size: 16 residues. TCR beta CDR3 regions were amplified from RNA transcripts. Using the HTBI primer set, a first-round RT-PCR was run on the TCR CDR3. TCRdb fed the multiplex PCR reads into MiXCR, producing one record per CDR3 protein. The sample includes under 350,000 distinct CDR3 sequences, over 15% of them seen just once.

This chain uses TRBV7-6 with TRBJ1-6, with a possible D match to TRBD1 (5 bases). This TCR derives from a woman aged 55 to 70 with Graves' ophthalmopathy. Material: blood. Here the CDR3 DNA reads TGTGCCAGCAGCCAGTTCGGGGGTTCCCATAATTCACCCCTCCACTTT. Translating it yields CASSQFGGSHNSPLHF.